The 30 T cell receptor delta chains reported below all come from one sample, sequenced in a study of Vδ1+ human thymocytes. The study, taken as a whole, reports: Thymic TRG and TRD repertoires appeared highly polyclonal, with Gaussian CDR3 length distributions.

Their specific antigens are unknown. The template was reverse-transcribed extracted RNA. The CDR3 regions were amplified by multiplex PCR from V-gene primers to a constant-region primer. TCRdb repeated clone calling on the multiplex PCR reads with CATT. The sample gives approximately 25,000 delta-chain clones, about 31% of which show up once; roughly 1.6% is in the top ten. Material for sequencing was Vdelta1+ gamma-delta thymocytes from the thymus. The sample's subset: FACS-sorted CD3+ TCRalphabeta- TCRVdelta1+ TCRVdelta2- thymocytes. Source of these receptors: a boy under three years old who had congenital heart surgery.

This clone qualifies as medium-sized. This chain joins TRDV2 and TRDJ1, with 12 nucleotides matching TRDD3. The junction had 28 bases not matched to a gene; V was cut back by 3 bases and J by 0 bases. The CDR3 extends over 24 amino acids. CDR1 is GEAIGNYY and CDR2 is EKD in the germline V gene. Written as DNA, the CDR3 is TGTGCCTGTGACCTAAATCCTACCGGAGAACTGGGGGATACAATAAAAACGTACACCGATAAACTCATCTTT. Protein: CACDLNPTGELGDTIKTYTDKLIF.

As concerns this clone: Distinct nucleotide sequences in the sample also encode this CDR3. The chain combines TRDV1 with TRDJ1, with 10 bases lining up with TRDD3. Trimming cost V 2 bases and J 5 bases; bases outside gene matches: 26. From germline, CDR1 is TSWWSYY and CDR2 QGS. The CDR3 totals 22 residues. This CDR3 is CALGEGLIPTDYWGIPPDKLIF. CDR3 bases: TGTGCTCTTGGGGAAGGTCTCATTCCTACGGATTACTGGGGGATCCCCCCTGATAAACTCATCTTT.

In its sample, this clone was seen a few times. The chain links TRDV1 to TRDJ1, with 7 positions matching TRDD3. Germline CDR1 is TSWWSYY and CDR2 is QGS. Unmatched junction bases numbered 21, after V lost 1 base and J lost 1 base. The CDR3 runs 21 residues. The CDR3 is CALGEHAGFIRLGVFTDKLIF. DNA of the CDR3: TGTGCTCTTGGGGAACATGCAGGGTTTATACGTCTGGGGGTCTTCACCGATAAACTCATCTTT.

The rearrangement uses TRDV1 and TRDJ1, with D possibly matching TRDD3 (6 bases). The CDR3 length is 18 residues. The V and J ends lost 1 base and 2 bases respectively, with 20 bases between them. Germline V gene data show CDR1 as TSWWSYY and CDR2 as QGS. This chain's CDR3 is CALGEPDLRVDTTDKLIF. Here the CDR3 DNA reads TGTGCTCTTGGGGAACCCGACCTCAGGGTGGATACAACCGATAAACTCATCTTT.

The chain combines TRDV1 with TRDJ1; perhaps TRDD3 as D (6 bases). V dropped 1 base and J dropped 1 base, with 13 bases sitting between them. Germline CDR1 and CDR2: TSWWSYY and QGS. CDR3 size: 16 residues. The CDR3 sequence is CALGEPYRGTTDKLIF. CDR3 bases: TGTGCTCTTGGGGAACCCTACAGGGGGACCACCGATAAACTCATCTTT.

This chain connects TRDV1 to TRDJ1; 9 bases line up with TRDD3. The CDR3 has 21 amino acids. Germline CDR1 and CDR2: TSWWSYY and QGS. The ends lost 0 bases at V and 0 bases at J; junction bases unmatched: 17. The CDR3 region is CALGELVLLRYWGTYTDKLIF. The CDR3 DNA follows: TGTGCTCTTGGGGAACTTGTCCTCCTACGGTACTGGGGGACGTACACCGATAAACTCATCTTT.

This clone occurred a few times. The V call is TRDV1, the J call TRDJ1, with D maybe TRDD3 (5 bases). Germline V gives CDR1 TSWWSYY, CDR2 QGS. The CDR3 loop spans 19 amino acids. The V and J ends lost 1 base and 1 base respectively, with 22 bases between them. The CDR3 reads CALGEPSKDSGWATDKLIF. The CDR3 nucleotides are TGTGCTCTTGGGGAACCCTCCAAGGATTCCGGCTGGGCCACCGATAAACTCATCTTT.

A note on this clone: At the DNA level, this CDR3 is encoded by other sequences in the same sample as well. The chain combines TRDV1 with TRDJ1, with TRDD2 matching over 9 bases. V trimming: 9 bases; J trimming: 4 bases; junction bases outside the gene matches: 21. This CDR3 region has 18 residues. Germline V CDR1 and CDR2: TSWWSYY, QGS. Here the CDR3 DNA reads TGTGCTCTCGTTAATCGGCCTTCCTACGTAGGAGTGGTCGATAAACTCATCTTT. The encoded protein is CALVNRPSYVGVVDKLIF.

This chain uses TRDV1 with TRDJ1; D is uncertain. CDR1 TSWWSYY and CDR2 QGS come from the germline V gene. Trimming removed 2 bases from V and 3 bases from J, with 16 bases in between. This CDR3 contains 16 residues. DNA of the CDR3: TGTGCTCTTGGGGAAATTCTATTCCCGTCACCCGATAAACTCATCTTT. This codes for CALGEILFPSPDKLIF.

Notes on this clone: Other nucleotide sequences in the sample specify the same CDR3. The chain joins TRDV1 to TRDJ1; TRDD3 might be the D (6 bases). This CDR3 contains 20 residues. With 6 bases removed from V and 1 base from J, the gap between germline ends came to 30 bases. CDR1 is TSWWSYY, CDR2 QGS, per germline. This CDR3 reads CALGVQLGDTWVGGTDKLIF. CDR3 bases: TGTGCTCTTGGCGTACAACTGGGTGATACATGGGTTGGGGGCACCGATAAACTCATCTTT.

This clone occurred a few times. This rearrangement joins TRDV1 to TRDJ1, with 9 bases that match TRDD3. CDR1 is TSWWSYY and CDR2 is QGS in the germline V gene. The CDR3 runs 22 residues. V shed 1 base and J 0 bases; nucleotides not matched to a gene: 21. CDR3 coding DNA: TGTGCTCTTGGGGAACCAGGCCCCCCTTCCCCTACTGGGGGACGGTACACCGATAAACTCATCTTT. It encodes CALGEPGPPSPTGGRYTDKLIF.

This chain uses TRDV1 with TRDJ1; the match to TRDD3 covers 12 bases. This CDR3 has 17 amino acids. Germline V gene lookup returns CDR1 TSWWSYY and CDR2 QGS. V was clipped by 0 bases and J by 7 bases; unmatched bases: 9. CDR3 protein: CALGELELGDTRCKLIF. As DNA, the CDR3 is TGTGCTCTTGGGGAACTAGAGCTGGGGGATACGAGATGTAAACTCATCTTT.

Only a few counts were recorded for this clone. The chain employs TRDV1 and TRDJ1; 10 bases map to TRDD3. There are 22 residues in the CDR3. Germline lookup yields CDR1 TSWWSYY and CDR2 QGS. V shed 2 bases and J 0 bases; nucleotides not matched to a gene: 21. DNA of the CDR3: TGTGCTCTTGGGGAATCCAGGCGTACTGGGGGATGGGGAGACGCGTACACCGATAAACTCATCTTT. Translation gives CALGESRRTGGWGDAYTDKLIF.

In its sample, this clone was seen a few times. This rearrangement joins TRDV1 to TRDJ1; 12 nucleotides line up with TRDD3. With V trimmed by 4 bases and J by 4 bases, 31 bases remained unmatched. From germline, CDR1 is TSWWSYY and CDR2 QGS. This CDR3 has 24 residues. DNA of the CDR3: TGTGCTCTTGGGGCCACCACCCCCTTCCTACGGCTACTGGGGGATACTCCCGGGTGCGATAAACTCATCTTT. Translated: CALGATTPFLRLLGDTPGCDKLIF.

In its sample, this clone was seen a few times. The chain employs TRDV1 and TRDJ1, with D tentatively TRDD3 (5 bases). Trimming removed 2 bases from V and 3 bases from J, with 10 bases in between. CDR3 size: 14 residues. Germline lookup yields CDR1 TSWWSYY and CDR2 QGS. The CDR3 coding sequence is TGTGCTCTTGGGGAATTAGGGGGTTCCGATAAACTCATCTTT. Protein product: CALGELGGSDKLIF.

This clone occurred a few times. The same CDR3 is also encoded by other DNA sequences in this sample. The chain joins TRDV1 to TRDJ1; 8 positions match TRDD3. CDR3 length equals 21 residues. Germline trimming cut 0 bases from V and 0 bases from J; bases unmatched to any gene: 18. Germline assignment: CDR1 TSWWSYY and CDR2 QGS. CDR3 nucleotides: TGTGCTCTTGGGGAACTACTTCCCGTTGCTGGGGGACCGGATTACACCGATAAACTCATCTTT. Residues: CALGELLPVAGGPDYTDKLIF.

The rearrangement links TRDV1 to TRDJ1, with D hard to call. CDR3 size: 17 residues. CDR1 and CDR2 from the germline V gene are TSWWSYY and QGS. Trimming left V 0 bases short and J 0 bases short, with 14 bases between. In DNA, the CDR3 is TGTGCTCTTGGGGAACTCCCTTTATCCTCGCACACCGATAAACTCATCTTT. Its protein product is CALGELPLSSHTDKLIF.

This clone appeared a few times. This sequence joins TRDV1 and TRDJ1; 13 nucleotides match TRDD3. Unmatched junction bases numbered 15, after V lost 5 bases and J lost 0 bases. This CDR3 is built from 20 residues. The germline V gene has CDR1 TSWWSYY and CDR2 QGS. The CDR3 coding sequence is TGTGCTCTTGGGAAATCAAGACTGGGGGATACGCCTCGGTACACCGATAAACTCATCTTT. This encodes CALGKSRLGDTPRYTDKLIF.

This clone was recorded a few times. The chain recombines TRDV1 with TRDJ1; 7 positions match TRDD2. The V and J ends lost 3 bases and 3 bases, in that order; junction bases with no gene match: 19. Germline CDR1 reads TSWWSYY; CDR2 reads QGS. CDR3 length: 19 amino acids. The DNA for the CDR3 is TGTGCTCTTGGGGAGAATTCCTACTTTCTGCTTGTGTCAGCCGATAAACTCATCTTT. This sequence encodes CALGENSYFLLVSADKLIF.

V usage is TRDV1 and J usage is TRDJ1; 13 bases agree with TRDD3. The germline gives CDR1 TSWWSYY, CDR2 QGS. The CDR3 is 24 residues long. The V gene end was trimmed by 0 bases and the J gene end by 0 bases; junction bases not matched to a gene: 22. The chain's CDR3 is CALGELNIPNPYWGIRNNTDKLIF. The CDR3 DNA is TGTGCTCTTGGGGAACTTAACATCCCTAACCCGTACTGGGGGATACGAAATAACACCGATAAACTCATCTTT.

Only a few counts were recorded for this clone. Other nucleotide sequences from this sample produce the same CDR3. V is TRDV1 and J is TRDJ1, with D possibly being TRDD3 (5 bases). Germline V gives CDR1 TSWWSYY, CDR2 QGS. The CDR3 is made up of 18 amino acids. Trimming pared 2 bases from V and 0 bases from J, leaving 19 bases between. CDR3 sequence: CALGEFNAGTRNTDKLIF. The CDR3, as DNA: TGTGCTCTTGGGGAATTTAATGCGGGGACCAGAAACACCGATAAACTCATCTTT.

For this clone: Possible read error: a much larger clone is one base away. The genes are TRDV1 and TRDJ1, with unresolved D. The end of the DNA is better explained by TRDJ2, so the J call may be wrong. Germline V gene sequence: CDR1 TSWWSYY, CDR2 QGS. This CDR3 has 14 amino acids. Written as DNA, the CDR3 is TGTGCTCTTGGGGAACCCCCGTACACCGATAAACTCTTCTTT. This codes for CALGEPPYTDKLFF.

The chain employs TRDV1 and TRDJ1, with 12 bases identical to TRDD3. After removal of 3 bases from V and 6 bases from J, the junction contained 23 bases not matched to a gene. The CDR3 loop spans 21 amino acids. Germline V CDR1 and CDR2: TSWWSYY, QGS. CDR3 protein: CALGDRGKPTLVLGDTHKLIF. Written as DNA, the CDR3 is TGTGCTCTTGGGGACCGAGGGAAACCTACTCTCGTACTGGGGGATACCCATAAACTCATCTTT.

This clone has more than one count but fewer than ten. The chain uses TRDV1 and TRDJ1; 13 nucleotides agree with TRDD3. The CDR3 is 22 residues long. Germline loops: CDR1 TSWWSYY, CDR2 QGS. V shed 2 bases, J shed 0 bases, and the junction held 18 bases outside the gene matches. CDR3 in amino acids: CALGEGDPYWGIRLRHTDKLIF. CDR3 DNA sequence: TGTGCTCTTGGGGAAGGGGATCCCTACTGGGGGATACGCCTGAGACACACCGATAAACTCATCTTT.

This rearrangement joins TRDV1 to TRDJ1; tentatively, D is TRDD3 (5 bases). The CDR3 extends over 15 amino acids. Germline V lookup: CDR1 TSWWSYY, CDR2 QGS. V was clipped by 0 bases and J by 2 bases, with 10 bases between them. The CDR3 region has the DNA TGTGCTCTTGGGGAACTTCTCACTGGAACCGATAAACTCATCTTT. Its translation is CALGELLTGTDKLIF.

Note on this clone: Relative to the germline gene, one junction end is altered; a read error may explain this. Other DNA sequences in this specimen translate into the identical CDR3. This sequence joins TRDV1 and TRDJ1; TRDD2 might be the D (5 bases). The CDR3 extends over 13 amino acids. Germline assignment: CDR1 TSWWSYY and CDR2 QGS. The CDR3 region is CALGNLQPDKLIF. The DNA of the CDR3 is TGCGCTCTTGGGAACCTACAACCCGATAAACTCATCTTT.

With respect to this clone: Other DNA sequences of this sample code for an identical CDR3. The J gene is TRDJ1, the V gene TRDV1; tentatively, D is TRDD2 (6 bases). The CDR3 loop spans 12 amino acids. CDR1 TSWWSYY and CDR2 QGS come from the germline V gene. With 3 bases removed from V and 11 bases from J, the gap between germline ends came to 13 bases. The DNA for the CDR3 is TGTGCTCTTGGGGATCGTCCTACGAGCCTCATCTTT. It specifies CALGDRPTSLIF.

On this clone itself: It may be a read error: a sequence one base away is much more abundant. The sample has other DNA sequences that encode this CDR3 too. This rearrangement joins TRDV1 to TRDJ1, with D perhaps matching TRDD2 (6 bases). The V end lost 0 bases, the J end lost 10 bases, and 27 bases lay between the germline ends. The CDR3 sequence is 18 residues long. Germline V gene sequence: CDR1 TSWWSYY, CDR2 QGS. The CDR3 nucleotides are TGTGCTCTTGGGGAACTAAGTGCGTCCTACCTGAAACGGGGGGGACTCATCTTT. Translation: CALGELSASYLKRGGLIF.

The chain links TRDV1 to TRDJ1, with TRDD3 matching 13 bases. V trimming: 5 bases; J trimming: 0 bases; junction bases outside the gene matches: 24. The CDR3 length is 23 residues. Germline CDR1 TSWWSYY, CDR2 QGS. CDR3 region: CALGPTHNSHHWGIRGYTDKLIF. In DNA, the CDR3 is TGTGCTCTTGGGCCAACCCATAACTCCCACCACTGGGGGATACGGGGGTACACCGATAAACTCATCTTT.

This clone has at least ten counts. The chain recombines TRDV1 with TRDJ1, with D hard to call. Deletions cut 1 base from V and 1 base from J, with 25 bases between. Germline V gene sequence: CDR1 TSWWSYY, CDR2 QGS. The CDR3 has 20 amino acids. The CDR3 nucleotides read TGTGCTCTTGGGGAACCGGACGAACGTGTTACTGTGGGTAGCACCGATAAACTCATCTTT. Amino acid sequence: CALGEPDERVTVGSTDKLIF.